A single sample is the source of the 21 T cell receptor beta chains below, sequenced in a study of OX40 agonist ivuxolimab in advanced cancers. Using immunoSEQ multiplex PCR, the repertoire was profiled, and TCRdb retains in-frame clones only, with some absent. Of roughly 92,000 clones listed, about 90% are singletons. The sample was CD4+ or CD8+ T cells sorted from blood, taken in a trial of the OX40 agonist ivuxolimab. Every receptor here comes from an adult with an advanced solid tumor such as melanoma, head and neck, liver or kidney cancer.

In nucleotides, the CDR3 is TGCGCCAGCAGCTCTGTCATAAAGGTCGGGACTAGCGGGAGGGCCCCGGACGAAGAGACCCAGTACTTC. Protein: CASSSVIKVGTSGRAPDEETQYF. The chain links TRBV5-1 to TRBJ2-5; 16 bases line up with TRBD2. Germline assignment: CDR1 SGHRS and CDR2 YFSETQ. V lost 3 bases to trimming and J lost 3 bases; unmatched junction nucleotides: 23. This CDR3 spans 23 amino acids.

The V gene is TRBV9, the J gene TRBJ1-4; D call uncertain. The CDR3 has 13 amino acids. From germline, CDR1 is SGDLS and CDR2 YYNGEE. V was cut by 0 bases and J by 8 bases, with 8 bases left in between. In DNA form, the CDR3 reads TGTGCCAGCAGCGTAGATTCTGGGGAAAAACTGTTTTTT. Protein: CASSVDSGEKLFF.

This clone was recorded many times. The V gene is TRBV2, the J gene TRBJ1-1; TRBD1 might be the D (6 bases). CDR1 is SNHLY, CDR2 FYNNEI, per germline. Trimming took 8 bases from V and 4 from J, leaving 17 bases between them. The CDR3 runs 14 residues. The CDR3, as DNA: TGTGCCAGCCTCCGAGGTTACAGGGCCACTGAAGCTTTCTTT. This codes for CASLRGYRATEAFF.

The V call is TRBV11-3, the J call TRBJ2-2, with 7 bases identical to TRBD2. The CDR3 is made up of 16 amino acids. In germline, CDR1 is SGHNT, CDR2 YENEEA. Trimming took 1 base from V and 2 from J; bases not matched to a gene: 4. CDR3 nucleotides: TGTGCCAGCAGCTTAGGTCCTAGCGGAAACACCGGGGAGCTGTTTTTT. It specifies CASSLGPSGNTGELFF.

The chain uses TRBV11-3 and TRBJ2-1; the match to TRBD2 covers 15 bases. The V segment lost 8 bases and the J segment 12 bases; nucleotides outside the gene matches: 14. Germline V gives CDR1 SGHNT, CDR2 YENEEA. The CDR3 is made up of 16 amino acids. The CDR3 loop is CASVGAPGLAGGGQFF. DNA for the CDR3: TGTGCCAGCGTCGGGGCCCCGGGACTAGCGGGAGGTGGGCAGTTCTTC.

The rearrangement uses TRBV4-3 and TRBJ2-1; 10 positions match TRBD2. With 4 bases clipped from V and 1 base from J, the junction kept 13 bases outside the gene matches. The germline V gene encodes CDR1 LGHNA and CDR2 YSLEER. This CDR3 contains 19 residues. The CDR3 reads CASSRRTAGGPNSYNEQFF. The CDR3 coding sequence is TGCGCCAGCAGCCGAAGGACAGCGGGAGGGCCTAATTCCTACAATGAGCAGTTCTTC.

The chain couples TRBV7-9 to TRBJ2-3; 13 bases are a match to TRBD2. The CDR3 length is 15 residues. Per the germline V gene, CDR1 is SEHNR and CDR2 is FQNEAQ (reference sequence). J was trimmed by 6 bases and V by 4 bases; bases with no gene match: 4. The CDR3 region has the DNA TGTGCCAGCAGCTCCGGGACTAGCGGGATGGATACGCAGTATTTT. This sequence encodes CASSSGTSGMDTQYF.

This chain connects TRBV11-2 to TRBJ2-7; D is ambiguous. This CDR3 is 16 amino acids long. The ends were cut back, 3 bases at V and 6 bases at J, with 21 bases in the middle. Per germline, CDR1 SGHAT and CDR2 FQNNGV. The CDR3 loop reads CASSFPPRLGVAEQYF. DNA for the CDR3: TGTGCCAGCAGCTTCCCCCCTCGGCTAGGCGTCGCCGAGCAGTACTTC.

In this sample, this clone turned up once. The chain joins TRBV7-2 to TRBJ2-7; 11 bases are shared with TRBD2. After removal of 5 bases from V and 5 bases from J, the junction contained 11 bases not matched to a gene. Germline assignment: CDR1 SGHTA and CDR2 FQGNSA. The CDR3 contains 16 residues. CDR3 DNA: TGTGCCAGCAGCCCGCGACTAGCGGGGCTTCTGGACGAGCAGTACTTC. Its protein is CASSPRLAGLLDEQYF. The complete variable domain, with remaining parts taken from reference TRBV7-2 and TRBJ2-7, reads GAGVSQSPSNKVTEKGKDVELRCDPISGHTALYWYRQSLGQGLEFLIYFQGNSAPDKSGLPSDRFSAERTGGSVSTLTIQRTQQEDSAVYLCASSPRLAGLLDEQYFGPGTRLTVT.

This chain joins TRBV6-5 and TRBJ2-3, with D possibly being TRBD2 (7 bases). Between the trimmed V and J ends, which lost 10 bases and 2 bases, there was a span of 19 bases. CDR3 length equals 15 residues. CDR1 and CDR2 (germline): MNHEY, SVGAGI. The CDR3 region has the DNA TGTGCCACCTCCCGGGGGGCAATTACCACAGATACGCAGTATTTT. Its translation is CATSRGAITTDTQYF.

This sequence joins TRBV7-3 and TRBJ2-3; maybe TRBD2 (5 bases). V lost 6 bases, J lost 8 bases, and 12 bases lay in between. CDR1 is SGHTA and CDR2 is FQGTGA in the germline V gene. CDR3 length: 12 residues. The CDR3 coding sequence is TGTGCCAGCAGTTCCCCACGGGGTACGCAGTATTTT. This gives the protein CASSSPRGTQYF.

V and J are TRBV6-5 and TRBJ2-1; TRBD2 aligns across 9 bases. The CDR3 has 13 amino acids. Germline V gene sequence: CDR1 MNHEY, CDR2 SVGAGI. The ends lost 6 bases at V and 3 bases at J; junction bases unmatched: 0. The CDR3 protein is CASRREGYNEQFF. The DNA of the CDR3 is TGTGCCAGCAGGCGGGAGGGCTACAATGAGCAGTTCTTC.

The CDR3 loop is CASTSAVKEGTQYF. The CDR3 DNA is TGTGCCTCCACCTCCGCGGTCAAGGAGGGTACGCAGTATTTT. The chain combines TRBV10-3 with TRBJ2-3; D may be TRBD2 (6 bases). There are 14 residues in the CDR3. Per the germline V gene, CDR1 is ENHRY and CDR2 is SYGVKD. V lost 11 bases and J lost 8, with 23 bases in between.

The rearrangement joins TRBV7-9 to TRBJ2-3; no definite D call. V was pared by 11 bases and J by 0 bases, with 9 bases between. CDR3 length: 12 residues. The V gene's germline CDR1 is SEHNR and CDR2 FQNEAQ (reference sequence). CDR3 sequence reads: CAESISTDTQYF. CDR3 coding DNA: TGTGCCGAATCTATCAGCACAGATACGCAGTATTTT. Filled out from reference TRBV7-9 and TRBJ2-3, the complete variable domain reads DTGVSQNPRHKITKRGQNVTFRCDPISEHNRLYWYRQTLGQGPEFLTYFQNEAQLEKSRLLSDRFSAERPKGSFSTLEIQRTEQGDSAMYLCAESISTDTQYFGPGTRLTVL.

The chain carries TRBV27 and TRBJ2-5; tentatively, D is TRBD1 (5 bases). In germline, CDR1 is MNHEY, CDR2 SMNVEV (reference sequence). Trimming took off 8 bases at V and 5 bases at J, with 21 bases between the two ends. The CDR3 consists of 15 residues. The CDR3 spells CASSTWGGSEETQYF. The CDR3 DNA reads TGTGCCAGCTCTACCTGGGGCGGTTCGGAGGAGACCCAGTACTTC.

The chain combines TRBV11-3 with TRBJ1-2; D gene unclear. CDR1 and CDR2 from the germline V gene are SGHNT and YENEEA. This CDR3 spans 14 amino acids. The V gene lost 0 bases and the J gene lost 8 bases, with 13 bases spanning the gap. The CDR3 DNA sequence: TGTGCCAGCAGCTTAGACAATCGGGCTGGCGGCTACACCTTC. This encodes CASSLDNRAGGYTF.

In DNA, the CDR3 is TGTGCCAGCAGCTTAAATCACAGGGGGAGCGAGCAGTACTTC. Its translation is CASSLNHRGSEQYF. V gene TRBV7-9 combines with J gene TRBJ2-7, with TRBD1 matching 8 bases. The CDR3 is 14 amino acids. Germline V gives CDR1 SEHNR, CDR2 FQNEAQ (reference sequence). With V trimmed by 2 bases and J by 6 bases, 6 bases remained unmatched.

This clone was recorded a few times. The V call is TRBV30, the J call TRBJ1-1; D is perhaps TRBD1 (6 bases). The CDR3 totals 13 residues. Germline V CDR1 and CDR2: GTSNPN, SVGIG (reference sequence). The V and J ends lost 3 bases and 3 bases respectively, with 11 bases between them. Here the CDR3 reads CAWRQGWDTEAFF. The DNA of the CDR3 is TGTGCCTGGAGACAGGGTTGGGACACTGAAGCTTTCTTT.

The rearrangement joins TRBV6-5 to TRBJ2-7, with D uncertain. The V gene lost 0 bases and the J gene lost 3 bases, with 3 bases spanning the gap. The CDR3 is 12 residues long. Germline V gene sequence: CDR1 MNHEY, CDR2 SVGAGI. CDR3 sequence reads: CASSYSSYEQYF. In DNA, the CDR3 is TGTGCCAGCAGTTACTCCAGCTACGAGCAGTACTTC.

J is TRBJ2-7 and V is TRBV19; possible D gene TRBD2, 5 bases. Germline assignment: CDR1 LNHDA and CDR2 SQIVND (reference sequence). This CDR3 is 12 amino acids long. V lost 3 bases to trimming and J lost 7 bases, with 10 bases between them. The CDR3 protein is CASSIGTGEQYF. DNA of the CDR3: TGTGCCAGTAGTATTGGTACGGGGGAGCAGTACTTC.

Of note for this clone: Other DNA sequences in this specimen translate into the identical CDR3. The rearrangement links TRBV5-1 to TRBJ1-2, with 11 bases fitting TRBD1. CDR1 and CDR2 from the germline V gene are SGHRS and YFSETQ. V lost 5 bases to trimming and J lost 5 bases; unmatched junction nucleotides: 14. The length of the CDR3 is 17 residues. The CDR3: CASRSGTGGRSAYGYTF. The CDR3 DNA is TGCGCCAGCAGGTCCGGGACAGGGGGTCGGTCGGCGTATGGCTACACCTTC.